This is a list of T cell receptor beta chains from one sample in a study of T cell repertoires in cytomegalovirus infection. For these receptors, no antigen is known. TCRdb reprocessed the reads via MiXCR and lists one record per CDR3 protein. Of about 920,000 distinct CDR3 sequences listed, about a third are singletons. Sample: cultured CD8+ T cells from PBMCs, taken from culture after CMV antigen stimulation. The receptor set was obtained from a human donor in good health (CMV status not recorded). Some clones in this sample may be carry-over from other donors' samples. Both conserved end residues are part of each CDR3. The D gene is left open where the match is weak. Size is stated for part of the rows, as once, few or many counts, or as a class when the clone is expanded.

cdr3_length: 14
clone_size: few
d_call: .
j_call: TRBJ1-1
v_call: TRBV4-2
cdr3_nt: TGTGCCAGCAGCTCTGCCGGGGGGGAGACTGAAGCTTTCTTT
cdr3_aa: CASSSAGGETEAFF

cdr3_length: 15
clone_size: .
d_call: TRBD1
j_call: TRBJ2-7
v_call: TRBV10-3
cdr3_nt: TGTGCCATCAGTGTACGGGACAGGGAGACCTACGAGCAGTACTTC
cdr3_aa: CAISVRDRETYEQYF

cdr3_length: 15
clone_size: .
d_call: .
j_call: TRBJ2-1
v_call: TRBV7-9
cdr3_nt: TGTGCCAGCAGCCTCCGGGGCAGATCCTACAATGAGCAGTTCTTC
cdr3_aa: CASSLRGRSYNEQFF

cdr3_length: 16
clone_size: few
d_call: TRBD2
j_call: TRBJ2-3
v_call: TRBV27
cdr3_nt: TGTGCCAGCAGTTCGTTTATGACTAGCGACACAGATACGCAGTATTTT
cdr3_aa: CASSSFMTSDTDTQYF

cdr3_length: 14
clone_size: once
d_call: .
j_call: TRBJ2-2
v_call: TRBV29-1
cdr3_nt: TGCAGCGTTGAGGGCACCACGAACACCGGGGAGCTGTTTTTT
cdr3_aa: CSVEGTTNTGELFF

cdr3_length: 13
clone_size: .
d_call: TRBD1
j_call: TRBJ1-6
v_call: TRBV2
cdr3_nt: TGTGCCAGCATGACAGGGTTTAATTCACCCCTCCACTTT
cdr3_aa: CASMTGFNSPLHF

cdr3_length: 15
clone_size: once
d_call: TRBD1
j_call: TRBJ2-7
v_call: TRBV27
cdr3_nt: TGTGCCAGCAGTCCGGCGACAGGGGGCGTGAACGAGCAGTACTTC
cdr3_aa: CASSPATGGVNEQYF

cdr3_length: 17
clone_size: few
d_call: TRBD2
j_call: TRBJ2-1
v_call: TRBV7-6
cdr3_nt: TGTGCCAGCAGCTCCCGGCCGGGACTAGGGTGGAACAATGAGCAGTTCTTC
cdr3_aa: CASSSRPGLGWNNEQFF

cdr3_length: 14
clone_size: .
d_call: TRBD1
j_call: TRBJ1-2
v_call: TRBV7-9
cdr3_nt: TGTGCCAGCATCGGGACAGGGGATTTCTATGGCTACACCTTC
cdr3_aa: CASIGTGDFYGYTF

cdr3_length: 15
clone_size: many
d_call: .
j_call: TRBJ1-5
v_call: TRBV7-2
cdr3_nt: TGTGCCAGCAGCACACGGCCCCTTGGCAATCAGCCCCAGCATTTT
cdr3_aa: CASSTRPLGNQPQHF

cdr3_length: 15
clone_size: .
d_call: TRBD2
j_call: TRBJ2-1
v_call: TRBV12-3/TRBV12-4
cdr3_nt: TGTGCCAGCAGTTTCATAGGACTAGCGGACAATGAGCAGTTCTTC
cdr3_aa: CASSFIGLADNEQFF

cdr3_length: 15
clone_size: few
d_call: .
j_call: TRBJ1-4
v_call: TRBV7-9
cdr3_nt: TGTGCCAGCAGCTTATACTGGGGCGCCTCCGGAAAACTGTTTTTT
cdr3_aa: CASSLYWGASGKLFF

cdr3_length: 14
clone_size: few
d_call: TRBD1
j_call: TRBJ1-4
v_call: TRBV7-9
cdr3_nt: TGTGCCAGCAGGACCGACAGGGGTAATGAAAAACTGTTTTTT
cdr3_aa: CASRTDRGNEKLFF

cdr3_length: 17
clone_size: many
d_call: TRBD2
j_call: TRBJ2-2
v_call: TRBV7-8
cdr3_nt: TGTGCCAGCAGCTTACGTCTAGCGGGGGGGCCGAACGGGGAGCTGTTTTTT
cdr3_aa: CASSLRLAGGPNGELFF

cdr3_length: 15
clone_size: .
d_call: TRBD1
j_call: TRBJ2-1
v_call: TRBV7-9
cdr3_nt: TGTGCCAGCAGCCCCCCGGGACAGGGCAGGGATGAGCAGTTCTTC
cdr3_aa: CASSPPGQGRDEQFF

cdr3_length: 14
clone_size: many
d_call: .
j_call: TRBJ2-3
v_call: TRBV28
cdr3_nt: TGTGCCAGCAGTTTTGACAGGTTGGGGGATACGCAGTATTTT
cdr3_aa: CASSFDRLGDTQYF

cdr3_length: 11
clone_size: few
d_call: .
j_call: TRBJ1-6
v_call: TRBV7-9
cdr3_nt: TGTGCCAGCAGTCGTGGTGCACCCCTCCACTTT
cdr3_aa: CASSRGAPLHF

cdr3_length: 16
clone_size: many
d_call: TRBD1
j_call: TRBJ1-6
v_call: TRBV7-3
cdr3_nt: TGTGCCAGCAGCTTAACGACGACAGGGCGGAATTCACCCCTCCACTTT
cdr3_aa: CASSLTTTGRNSPLHF

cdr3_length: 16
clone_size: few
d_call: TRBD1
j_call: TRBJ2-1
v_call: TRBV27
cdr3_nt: TGTGCCAGCAGTTCTTTGACAGGGGTTAAAAGCAATGAGCAGTTCTTC
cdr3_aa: CASSSLTGVKSNEQFF

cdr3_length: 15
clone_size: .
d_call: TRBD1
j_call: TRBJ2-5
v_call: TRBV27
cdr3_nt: TGTGCCAGCAGTCCGGGACAGGACCCTCAAGAGACCCAGTACTTC
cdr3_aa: CASSPGQDPQETQYF

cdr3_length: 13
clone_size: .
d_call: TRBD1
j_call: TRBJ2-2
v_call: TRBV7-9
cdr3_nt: TGTGCCAGCAGCTCCGACAGGGCCGGGGAGCTGTTTTTT
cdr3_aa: CASSSDRAGELFF

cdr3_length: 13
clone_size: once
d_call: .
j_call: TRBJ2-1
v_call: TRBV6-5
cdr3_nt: TGTGCCAGCAGTTACGGGCTGGGGGATGAGCAGTTCTTC
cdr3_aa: CASSYGLGDEQFF

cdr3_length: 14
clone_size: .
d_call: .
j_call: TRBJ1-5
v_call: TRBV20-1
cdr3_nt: TGCAGTGCTAGTTGGGGACATAGCAATCAGCCCCAGCATTTT
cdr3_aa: CSASWGHSNQPQHF

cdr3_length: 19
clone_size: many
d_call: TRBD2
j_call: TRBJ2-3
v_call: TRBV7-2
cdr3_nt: TGTGCCAGCAGCCGACCAGGACTAGCGGGGGGGCTTAGCACAGATACGCAGTATTTT
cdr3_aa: CASSRPGLAGGLSTDTQYF

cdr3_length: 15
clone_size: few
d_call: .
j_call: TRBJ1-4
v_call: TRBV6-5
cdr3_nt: TGTGCCAGCAGTTACTCGGCAGTGGCTAATGAAAAACTGTTTTTT
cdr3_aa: CASSYSAVANEKLFF

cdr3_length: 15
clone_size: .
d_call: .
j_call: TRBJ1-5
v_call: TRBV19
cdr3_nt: TGTGCCAGTAGTACCTTCTCGGGGAGCAATCAGCCCCAGCATTTT
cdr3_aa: CASSTFSGSNQPQHF

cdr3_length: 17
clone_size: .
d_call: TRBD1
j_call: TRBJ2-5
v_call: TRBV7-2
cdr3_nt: TGTGCCAGCAGCGTCCCGGGACAGGGGGCCCCCATAGAGACCCAGTACTTC
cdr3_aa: CASSVPGQGAPIETQYF

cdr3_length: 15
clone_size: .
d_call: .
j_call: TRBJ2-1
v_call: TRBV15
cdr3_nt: TGTGCCACCAGCCTCGGATTGGGGTCCTACAATGAGCAGTTCTTC
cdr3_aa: CATSLGLGSYNEQFF

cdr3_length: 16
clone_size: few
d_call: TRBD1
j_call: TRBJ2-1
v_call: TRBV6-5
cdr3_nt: TGTGCCAGCACCCTTAATGCAGGGGGCAACTACAATGAGCAGTTCTTC
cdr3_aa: CASTLNAGGNYNEQFF

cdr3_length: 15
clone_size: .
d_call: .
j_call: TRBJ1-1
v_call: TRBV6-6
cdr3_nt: TGTGCCAGCAGTTTGCCCCGCCTCAGGAACACTGAAGCTTTCTTT
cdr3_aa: CASSLPRLRNTEAFF

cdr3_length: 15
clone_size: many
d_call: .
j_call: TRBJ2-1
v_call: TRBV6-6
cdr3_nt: TGTGCCAGCAGAAAGTTGACATCCTCTGGCAGTGAGCAGTTCTTC
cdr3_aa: CASRKLTSSGSEQFF

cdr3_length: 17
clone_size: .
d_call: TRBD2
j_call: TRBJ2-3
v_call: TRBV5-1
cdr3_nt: TGCGCCAGCAGCCCACTGGGAGACGGGGGGTACACAGATACGCAGTATTTT
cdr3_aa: CASSPLGDGGYTDTQYF

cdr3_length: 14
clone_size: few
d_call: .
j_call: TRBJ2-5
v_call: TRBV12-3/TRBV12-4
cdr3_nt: .
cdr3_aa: CASSPTSGRETQYF

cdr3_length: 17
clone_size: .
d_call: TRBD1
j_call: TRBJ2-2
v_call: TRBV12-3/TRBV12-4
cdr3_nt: TGTGCCAGCAGTTTCGTCAGGGGGTTGCGTAACACCGGGGAGCTGTTTTTT
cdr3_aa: CASSFVRGLRNTGELFF

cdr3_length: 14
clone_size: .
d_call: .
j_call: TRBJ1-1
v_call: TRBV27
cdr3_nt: TGTGCCAGCAGTAGAGGGGGAGGGAGCACTGAAGCTTTCTTT
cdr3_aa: CASSRGGGSTEAFF

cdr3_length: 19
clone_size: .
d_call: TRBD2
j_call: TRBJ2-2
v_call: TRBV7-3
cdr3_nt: TGTGCCAGCAGCTTAATGCCAGCGGGGGGGCTGGGGAACACCGGGGAGCTGTTTTTT
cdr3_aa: CASSLMPAGGLGNTGELFF

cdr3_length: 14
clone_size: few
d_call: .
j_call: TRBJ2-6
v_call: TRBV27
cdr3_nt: TGTGCCAGCAGTTTGACTACTGGGGCCAACGTCCTGACTTTC
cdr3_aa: CASSLTTGANVLTF

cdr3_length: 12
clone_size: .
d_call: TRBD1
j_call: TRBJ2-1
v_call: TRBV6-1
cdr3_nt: TGTGCCAGCAGTTACAGGGGGCATGTGCAGTTCTTC
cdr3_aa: CASSYRGHVQFF

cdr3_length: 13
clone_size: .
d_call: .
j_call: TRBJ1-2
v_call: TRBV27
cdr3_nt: TGTGCCAGCAGTTCGGACAACTTCTATGGCTACACCTTC
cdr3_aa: CASSSDNFYGYTF

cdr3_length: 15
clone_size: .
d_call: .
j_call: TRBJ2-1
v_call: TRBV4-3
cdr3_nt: TGCGCCAGCGGTCCAAGCTATTCCCCCACCGATGAGCAGTTCTTC
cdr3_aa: CASGPSYSPTDEQFF

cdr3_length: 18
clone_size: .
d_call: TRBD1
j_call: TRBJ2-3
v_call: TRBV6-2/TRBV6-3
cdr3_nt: TGTGCCAGCAGTTACTCGAAGTCAGGGGGCGAGGTGGTGGATACGCAGTATTTT
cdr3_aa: CASSYSKSGGEVVDTQYF

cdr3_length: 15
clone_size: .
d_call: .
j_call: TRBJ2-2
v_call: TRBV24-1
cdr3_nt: TGTGCCACCAGTGATGAGCCGGGGGACACCGGGGAGCTGTTTTTT
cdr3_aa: CATSDEPGDTGELFF

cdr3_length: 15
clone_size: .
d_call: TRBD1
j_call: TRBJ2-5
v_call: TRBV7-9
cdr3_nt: TGTGCCAGCAGCTTATGGACAGGGGGCAGTGAGACCCAGTACTTC
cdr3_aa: CASSLWTGGSETQYF

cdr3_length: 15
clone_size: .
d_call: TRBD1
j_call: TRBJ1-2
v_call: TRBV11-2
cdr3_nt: TGTGCCAGCAGCTCTGAGACAGGGGGCGCCTATGGCTACACCTTC
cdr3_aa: CASSSETGGAYGYTF

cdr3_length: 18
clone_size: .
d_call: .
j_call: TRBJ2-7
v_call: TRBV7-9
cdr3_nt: TGTGCCAGCAGCTCCGGGGGGAAACCGGGACAGGACCCCTACGAGCAGTACTTC
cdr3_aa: CASSSGGKPGQDPYEQYF

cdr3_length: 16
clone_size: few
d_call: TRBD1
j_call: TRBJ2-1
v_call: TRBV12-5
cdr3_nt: TGTGCTAGTGGTTCAGATACAGGGGAGTCCTACAATGAGCAGTTCTTC
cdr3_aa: CASGSDTGESYNEQFF

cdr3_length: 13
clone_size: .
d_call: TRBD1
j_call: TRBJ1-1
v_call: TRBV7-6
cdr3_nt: TGTGCCAGCAGCTGGGGGACAGCCACTGAAGCTTTCTTT
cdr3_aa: CASSWGTATEAFF